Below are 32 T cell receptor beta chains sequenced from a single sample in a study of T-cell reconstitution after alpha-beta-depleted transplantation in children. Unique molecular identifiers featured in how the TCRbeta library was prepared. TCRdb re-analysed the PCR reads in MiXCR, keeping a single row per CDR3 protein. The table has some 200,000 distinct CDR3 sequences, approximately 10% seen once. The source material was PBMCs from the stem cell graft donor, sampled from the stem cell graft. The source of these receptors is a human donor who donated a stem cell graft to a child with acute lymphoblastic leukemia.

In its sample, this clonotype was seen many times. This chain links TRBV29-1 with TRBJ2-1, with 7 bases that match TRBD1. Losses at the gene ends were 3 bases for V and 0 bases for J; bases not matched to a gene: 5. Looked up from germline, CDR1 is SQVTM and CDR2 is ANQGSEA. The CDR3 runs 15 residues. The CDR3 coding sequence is TGCAGCGTTGAGAACAGGGGTACCTCCTACAATGAGCAGTTCTTC. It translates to CSVENRGTSYNEQFF.

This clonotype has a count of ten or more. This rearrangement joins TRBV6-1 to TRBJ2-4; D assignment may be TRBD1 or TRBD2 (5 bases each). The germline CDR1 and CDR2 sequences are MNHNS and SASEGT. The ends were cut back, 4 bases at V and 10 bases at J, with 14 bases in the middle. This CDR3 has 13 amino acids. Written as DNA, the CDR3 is TGTGCCAGCAGTGGGGGGTTAGCAGAAATTCAGTACTTC. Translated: CASSGGLAEIQYF.

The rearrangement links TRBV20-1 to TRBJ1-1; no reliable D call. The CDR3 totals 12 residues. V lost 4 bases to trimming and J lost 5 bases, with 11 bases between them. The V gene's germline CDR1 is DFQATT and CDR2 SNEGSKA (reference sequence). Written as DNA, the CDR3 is TGCAGTGCTACGACTTGGGGAACTGAAGCTTTCTTT. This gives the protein CSATTWGTEAFF.

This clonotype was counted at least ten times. The chain's CDR3 is CASRTGLRDTQYF. The CDR3 region has the DNA TGTGCCAGCAGGACGGGGCTCCGAGATACGCAGTATTTT. This chain links TRBV7-2 with TRBJ2-3; D tentatively fits TRBD1 or TRBD2 (5 bases each). V was cut by 6 bases and J by 5 bases, with 12 bases left in between. There are 13 residues in the CDR3. Germline V gives CDR1 SGHTA, CDR2 FQGNSA. Using reference TRBV7-2 and TRBJ2-3 for the parts outside the CDR3, the full variable domain is GAGVSQSPSNKVTEKGKDVELRCDPISGHTALYWYRQSLGQGLEFLIYFQGNSAPDKSGLPSDRFSAERTGGSVSTLTIQRTQQEDSAVYLCASRTGLRDTQYFGPGTRLTVL.

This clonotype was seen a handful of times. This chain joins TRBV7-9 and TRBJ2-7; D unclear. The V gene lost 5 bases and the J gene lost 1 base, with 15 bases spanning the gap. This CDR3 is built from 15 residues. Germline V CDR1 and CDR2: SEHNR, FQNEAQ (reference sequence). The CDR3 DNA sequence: TGTGCCAGCAGCCCCCCCGGACCGATATCCTACGAGCAGTACTTC. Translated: CASSPPGPISYEQYF.

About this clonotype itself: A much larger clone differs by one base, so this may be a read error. DNA for the CDR3: TGTGCCAGCAGCCCATCTCAAAACGAGTTGAATGAGCAGTTCTTC. Its protein product is CASSPSQNELNEQFF. The V call is TRBV4-2, the J call TRBJ2-1; D call uncertain. V was shortened by 4 bases and J by 7 bases, with 17 bases between the two germline ends. Germline V CDR1 and CDR2: LGHNA, YNFKEQ. This CDR3 has 15 amino acids.

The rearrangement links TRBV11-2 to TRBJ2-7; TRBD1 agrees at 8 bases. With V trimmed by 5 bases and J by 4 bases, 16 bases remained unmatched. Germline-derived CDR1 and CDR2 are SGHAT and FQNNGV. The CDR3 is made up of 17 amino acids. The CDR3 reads CASSPGIEGTGIYEQYF. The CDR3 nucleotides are TGTGCCAGCAGCCCGGGGATCGAGGGGACAGGAATTTACGAGCAGTACTTC.

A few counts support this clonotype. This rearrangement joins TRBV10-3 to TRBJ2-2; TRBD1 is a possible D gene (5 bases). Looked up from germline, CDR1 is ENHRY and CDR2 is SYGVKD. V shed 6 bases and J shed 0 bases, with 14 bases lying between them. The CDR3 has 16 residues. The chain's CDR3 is CAIRSAGSTNTGELFF. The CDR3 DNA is TGTGCCATCAGGTCGGCAGGGTCTACGAACACCGGGGAGCTGTTTTTT.

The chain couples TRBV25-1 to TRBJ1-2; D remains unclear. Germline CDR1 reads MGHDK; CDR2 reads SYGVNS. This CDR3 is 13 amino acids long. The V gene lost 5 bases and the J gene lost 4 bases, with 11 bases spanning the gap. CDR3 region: CASSSEQVYGYTF. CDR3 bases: TGTGCCAGCAGTTCGGAACAAGTCTATGGCTACACCTTC.

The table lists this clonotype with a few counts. CDR3 coding DNA: TGTGCCATTACCCGGAGCGGGGGGGCGCGGGAGACCCAGTACTTC. Translation gives CAITRSGGARETQYF. V usage is TRBV10-3 and J usage is TRBJ2-5, with TRBD2 matching 10 bases. This CDR3 contains 15 residues. Germline CDR1 and CDR2: ENHRY and SYGVKD. Trimming took 9 bases from V and 5 from J; bases not matched to a gene: 12.

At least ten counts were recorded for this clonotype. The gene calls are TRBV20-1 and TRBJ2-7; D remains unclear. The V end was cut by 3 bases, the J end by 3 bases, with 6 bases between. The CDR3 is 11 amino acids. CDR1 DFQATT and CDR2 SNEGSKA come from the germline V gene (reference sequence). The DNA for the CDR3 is TGCAGTGCTAGTCTACTCTACGAGCAGTACTTC. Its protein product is CSASLLYEQYF.

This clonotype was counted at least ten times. In DNA, the CDR3 is TGTGCCAGCAGCTTAGAGCAGGGGGCATTCGGCGAGCAGTACTTC. Translated: CASSLEQGAFGEQYF. The V gene is TRBV7-9, the J gene TRBJ2-7; 8 bases are shared with TRBD1. The CDR3 totals 15 residues. The V gene's germline CDR1 is SEHNR and CDR2 FQNEAQ (reference sequence). Trimming cost V 1 base and J 6 bases; bases outside gene matches: 8.

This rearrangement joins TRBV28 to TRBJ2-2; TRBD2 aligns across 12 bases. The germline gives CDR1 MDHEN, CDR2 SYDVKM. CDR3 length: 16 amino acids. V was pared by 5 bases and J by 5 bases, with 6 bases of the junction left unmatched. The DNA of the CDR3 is TGTGCCAGCAGTCAATCCGGGACTAGCGGGACCGGGGAGCTGTTTTTT. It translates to CASSQSGTSGTGELFF.

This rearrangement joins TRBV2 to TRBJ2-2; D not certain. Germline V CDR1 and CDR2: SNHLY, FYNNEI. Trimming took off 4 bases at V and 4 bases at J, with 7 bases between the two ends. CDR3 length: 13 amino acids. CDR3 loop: CASSGTFTGELFF. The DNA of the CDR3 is TGTGCCAGCAGTGGTACCTTCACCGGGGAGCTGTTTTTT.

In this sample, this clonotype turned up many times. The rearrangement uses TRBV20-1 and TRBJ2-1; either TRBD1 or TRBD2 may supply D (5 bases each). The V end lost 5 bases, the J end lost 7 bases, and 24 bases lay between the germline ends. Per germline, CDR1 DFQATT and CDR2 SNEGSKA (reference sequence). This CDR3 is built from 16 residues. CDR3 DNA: TGCAGTGCTGGCCGCCCTAGGGACGGTCTTAAAAATGAGCAGTTCTTC. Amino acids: CSAGRPRDGLKNEQFF.

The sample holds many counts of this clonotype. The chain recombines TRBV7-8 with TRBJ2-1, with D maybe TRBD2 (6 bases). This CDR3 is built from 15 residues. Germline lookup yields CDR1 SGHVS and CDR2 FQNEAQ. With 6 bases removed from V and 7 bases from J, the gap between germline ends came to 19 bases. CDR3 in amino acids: CASSSQQVRGNEQFF. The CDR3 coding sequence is TGTGCCAGCAGTTCCCAACAGGTACGGGGGAATGAGCAGTTCTTC.

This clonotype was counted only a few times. CDR3 in amino acids: CSARTGGPREQYF. The CDR3 DNA follows: TGCAGTGCTAGAACGGGGGGGCCGCGGGAGCAGTACTTC. V usage is TRBV20-1 and J usage is TRBJ2-7, with 8 positions matching TRBD2. Germline V gene lookup returns CDR1 DFQATT and CDR2 SNEGSKA (reference sequence). The length of the CDR3 is 13 residues. The J segment lost 7 bases and the V segment lost 2 bases, leaving 7 bases of the junction unmatched.

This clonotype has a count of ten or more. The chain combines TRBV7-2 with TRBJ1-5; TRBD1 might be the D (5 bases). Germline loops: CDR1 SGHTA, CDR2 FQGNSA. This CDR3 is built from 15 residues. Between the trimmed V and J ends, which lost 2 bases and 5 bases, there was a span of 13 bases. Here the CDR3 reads CASSLWVGLDQPQHF. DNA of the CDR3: TGTGCCAGCAGCTTATGGGTGGGGCTGGATCAGCCCCAGCATTTT.

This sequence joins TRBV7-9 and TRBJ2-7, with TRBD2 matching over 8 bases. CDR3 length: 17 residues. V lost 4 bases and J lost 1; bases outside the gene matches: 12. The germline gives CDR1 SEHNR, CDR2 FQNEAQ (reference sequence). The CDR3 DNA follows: TGTGCCAGCAGCTCGATGGGGGCCGGGACTAGGTCCTACGAGCAGTACTTC. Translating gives CASSSMGAGTRSYEQYF.

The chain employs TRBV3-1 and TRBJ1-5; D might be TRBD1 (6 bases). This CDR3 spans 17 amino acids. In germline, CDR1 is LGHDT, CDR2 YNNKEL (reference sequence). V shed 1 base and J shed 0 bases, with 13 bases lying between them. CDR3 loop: CASSQVPQGNSNQPQHF. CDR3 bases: TGTGCCAGCAGCCAAGTGCCCCAGGGGAATAGCAATCAGCCCCAGCATTTT.

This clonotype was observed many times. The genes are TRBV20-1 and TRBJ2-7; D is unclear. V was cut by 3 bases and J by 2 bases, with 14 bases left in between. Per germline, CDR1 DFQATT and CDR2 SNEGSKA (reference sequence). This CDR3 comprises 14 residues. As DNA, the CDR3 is TGCAGTGCTAGCACCGGAATGAGTACCTACGAGCAGTACTTC. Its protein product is CSASTGMSTYEQYF.

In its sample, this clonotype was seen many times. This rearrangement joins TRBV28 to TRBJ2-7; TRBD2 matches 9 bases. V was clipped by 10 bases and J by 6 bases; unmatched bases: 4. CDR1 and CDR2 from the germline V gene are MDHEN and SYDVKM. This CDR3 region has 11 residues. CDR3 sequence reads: CATSGGFEQYF. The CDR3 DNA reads TGTGCCACCAGCGGGGGGTTCGAGCAGTACTTC.

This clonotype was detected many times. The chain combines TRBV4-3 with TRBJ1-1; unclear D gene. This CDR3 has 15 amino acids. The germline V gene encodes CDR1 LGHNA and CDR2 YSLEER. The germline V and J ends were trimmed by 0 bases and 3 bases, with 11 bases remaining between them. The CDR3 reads CASSQEGSRDTEAFF. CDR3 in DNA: TGCGCCAGCAGCCAAGAAGGTTCCCGGGACACTGAAGCTTTCTTT.

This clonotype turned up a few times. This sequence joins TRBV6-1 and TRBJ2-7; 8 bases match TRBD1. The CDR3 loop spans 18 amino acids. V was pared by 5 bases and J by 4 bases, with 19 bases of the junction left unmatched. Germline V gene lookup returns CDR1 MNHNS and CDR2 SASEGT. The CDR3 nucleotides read TGTGCCAGCAGTCGAGATATAATCGGACAGGGAACAATTTACGAGCAGTACTTC. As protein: CASSRDIIGQGTIYEQYF.

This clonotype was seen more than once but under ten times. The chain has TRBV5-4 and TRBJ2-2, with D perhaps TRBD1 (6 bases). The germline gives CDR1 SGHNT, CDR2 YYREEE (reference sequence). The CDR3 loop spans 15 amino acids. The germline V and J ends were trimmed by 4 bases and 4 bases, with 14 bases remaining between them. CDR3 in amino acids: CASSLGDKITGELFF. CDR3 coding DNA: TGTGCCAGCAGCCTTGGGGACAAGATCACCGGGGAGCTGTTTTTT.

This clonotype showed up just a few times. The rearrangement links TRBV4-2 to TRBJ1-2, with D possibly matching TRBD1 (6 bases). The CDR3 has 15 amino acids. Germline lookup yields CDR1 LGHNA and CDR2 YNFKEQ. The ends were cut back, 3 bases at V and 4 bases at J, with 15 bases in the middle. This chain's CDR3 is CASSQERGGLYGYTF. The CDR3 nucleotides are TGTGCCAGCAGCCAGGAGAGGGGGGGGCTCTATGGCTACACCTTC.

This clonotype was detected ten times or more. The CDR3 is CASSSDYSGTNEQFF. CDR3 in DNA: TGTGCCAGCAGCTCCGACTACTCGGGGACCAATGAGCAGTTCTTC. The chain recombines TRBV7-7 with TRBJ2-1; D is tentatively TRBD1 or TRBD2 (5 bases each). Germline-derived CDR1 and CDR2 are SSHAT and FNYEAQ (reference sequence). Trimming left V 4 bases short and J 6 bases short, with 16 bases between. The CDR3 is 15 residues long.

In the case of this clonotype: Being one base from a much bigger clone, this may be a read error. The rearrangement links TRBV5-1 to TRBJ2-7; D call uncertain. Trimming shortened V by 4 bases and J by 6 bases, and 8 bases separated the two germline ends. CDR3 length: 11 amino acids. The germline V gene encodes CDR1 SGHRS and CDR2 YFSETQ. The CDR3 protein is CASSIDSEQYF. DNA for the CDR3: TGCGCCAGCAGCATTGATTCCGAGCAGTACTTC.

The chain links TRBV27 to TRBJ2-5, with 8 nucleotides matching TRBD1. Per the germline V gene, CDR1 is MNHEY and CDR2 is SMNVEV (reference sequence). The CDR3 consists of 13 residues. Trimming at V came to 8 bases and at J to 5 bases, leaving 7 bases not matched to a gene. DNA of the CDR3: TGTGCCAGCCGGGGACAGGAGATTGAGACCCAGTACTTC. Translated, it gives CASRGQEIETQYF.

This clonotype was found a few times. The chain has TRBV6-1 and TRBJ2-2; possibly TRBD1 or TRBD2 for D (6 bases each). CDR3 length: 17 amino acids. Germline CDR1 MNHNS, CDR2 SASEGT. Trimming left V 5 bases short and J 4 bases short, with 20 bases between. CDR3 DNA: TGTGCCAGCAGTCCCCACGGAGGGGGTACTCTCACCGGGGAGCTGTTTTTT. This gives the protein CASSPHGGGTLTGELFF.

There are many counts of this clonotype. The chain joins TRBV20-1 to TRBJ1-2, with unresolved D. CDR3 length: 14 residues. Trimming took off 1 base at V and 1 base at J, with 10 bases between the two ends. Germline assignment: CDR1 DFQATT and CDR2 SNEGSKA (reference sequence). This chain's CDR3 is CSARAGSFNYGYTF. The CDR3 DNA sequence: TGCAGTGCTAGAGCCGGATCCTTTAACTATGGCTACACCTTC.

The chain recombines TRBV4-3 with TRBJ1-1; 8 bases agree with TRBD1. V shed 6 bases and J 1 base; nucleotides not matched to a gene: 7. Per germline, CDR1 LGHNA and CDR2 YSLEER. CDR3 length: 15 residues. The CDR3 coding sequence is TGCGCCAGCAGTCGTAACAGGGGGGCGAACACTGAAGCTTTCTTT. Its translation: CASSRNRGANTEAFF.